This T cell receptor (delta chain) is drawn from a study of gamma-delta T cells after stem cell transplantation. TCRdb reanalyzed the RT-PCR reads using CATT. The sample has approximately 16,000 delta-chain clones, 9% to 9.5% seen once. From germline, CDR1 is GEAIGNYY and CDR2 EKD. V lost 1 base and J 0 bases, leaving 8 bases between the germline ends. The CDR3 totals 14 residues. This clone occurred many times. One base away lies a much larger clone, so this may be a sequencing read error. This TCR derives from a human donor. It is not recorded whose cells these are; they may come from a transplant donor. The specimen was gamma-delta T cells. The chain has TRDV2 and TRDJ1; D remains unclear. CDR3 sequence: CACDTGMDTDKLIF. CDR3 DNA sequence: TGTGCCTGTGACACGGGAATGGACACCGATAAACTCATCTTT.